A single sample is the source of the 24 T cell receptor beta chains below, sequenced in a study of blood T cell repertoires in COVID-19. Here immunoSEQ multiplex PCR was the method, and the copy in TCRdb shows in-frame clones only, minus some. This sample has some 89,000 clones, with 90% found just once. Sequencing was carried out using peripheral blood. Receptor source: a man aged 55-75 years with acute or convalescent COVID-19.

The rearrangement joins TRBV9 to TRBJ2-5; 7 bases fit TRBD1. CDR3 length equals 14 residues. V lost 2 bases to trimming and J lost 1 base; unmatched junction nucleotides: 2. Germline loops: CDR1 SGDLS, CDR2 YYNGEE. CDR3 coding DNA: TGTGCCAGCAGCGTCTCAGGGGGCCAAGAGACCCAGTACTTC. This gives the protein CASSVSGGQETQYF.

The chain employs TRBV28 and TRBJ1-1; 9 nucleotides match TRBD1. Germline assignment: CDR1 MDHEN and CDR2 SYDVKM. Germline trimming cut 6 bases from V and 2 bases from J; bases unmatched to any gene: 4. The CDR3 totals 14 residues. The CDR3 nucleotides are TGTGCCAGCAGGACAGGGGGGACTAACACTGAAGCTTTCTTT. Protein sequence: CASRTGGTNTEAFF.

This sequence joins TRBV2 and TRBJ1-3, with a tentative D call TRBD1 (6 bases). The CDR3 is made up of 15 amino acids. The germline gives CDR1 SNHLY, CDR2 FYNNEI. V gave up 6 bases and J gave up 2 bases, with 14 bases separating them. The CDR3 protein is CASRGAILAGNTIYF. CDR3 sequence (DNA): TGTGCCAGCAGGGGGGCAATCCTGGCTGGAAACACCATATATTTT.

The CDR3 protein is CAWTQGYGYTF. The CDR3 DNA is TGTGCCTGGACACAGGGGTATGGCTACACCTTC. V and J are TRBV30 and TRBJ1-2; TRBD1 aligns across 7 bases. Germline CDR1 is GTSNPN and CDR2 is SVGIG (reference sequence). Germline trimming cut 4 bases from V and 5 bases from J; bases unmatched to any gene: 1. This CDR3 has 11 amino acids. The full variable domain, its missing parts supplied by reference TRBV30 and TRBJ1-2, is SQTIHQWPATLVQPVGSPLSLECTVEGTSNPNLYWYRQAAGRGLQLLFYSVGIGQISSEVPQNLSASRPQDRQFILSSKKLLLSDSGFYLCAWTQGYGYTFGSGTRLTVV.

This clone came up once. The J gene is TRBJ2-2, the V gene TRBV7-2; 7 bases match TRBD2. This CDR3 is built from 18 residues. Germline V gene data show CDR1 as SGHTA and CDR2 as FQGNSA. V dropped 0 bases and J dropped 1; count of bases not matched to a gene: 8. The CDR3 region is CASSLATLADMNTGELFF. Here the CDR3 DNA reads TGTGCCAGCAGCTTAGCGACGCTAGCGGATATGAACACCGGGGAGCTGTTTTTT.

V gene TRBV30 combines with J gene TRBJ1-2; a possible D gene is TRBD1 (5 bases). Germline CDR1 GTSNPN, CDR2 SVGIG (reference sequence). This CDR3 spans 12 amino acids. CDR3 in amino acids: CAGGTVMDGYTF. The CDR3 DNA sequence: TGTGCTGGGGGGACGGTGATGGATGGCTACACCTTC.

This clone was seen only once. The chain uses TRBV19 and TRBJ1-1; 8 positions agree with TRBD1. The CDR3 totals 16 residues. After removal of 4 bases from V and 11 bases from J, the junction contained 18 bases not matched to a gene. Per germline, CDR1 LNHDA and CDR2 SQIVND (reference sequence). The CDR3 DNA reads as TGTGCCAGTAGTAAAAAAGTCCTGACAGGGGTCGTCGGGGCTTTCTTT. Its protein is CASSKKVLTGVVGAFF.

Note on this clone: The identical CDR3 is also encoded by other nucleotide sequences in the sample. The chain combines TRBV5-4 with TRBJ2-7; the match to TRBD2 covers 10 bases. After removal of 0 bases from V and 3 bases from J, the junction contained 9 bases not matched to a gene. Per germline, CDR1 SGHNT and CDR2 YYREEE (reference sequence). CDR3 length: 17 amino acids. CDR3 loop: CASSLGGLAGAYYEQYF. CDR3 DNA: TGTGCCAGCAGCTTGGGGGGTCTAGCGGGGGCCTACTACGAGCAGTACTTC.

The chain couples TRBV7-9 to TRBJ2-3; 7 nucleotides align to TRBD2. The CDR3 has 14 residues. V lost 7 bases, J lost 0 bases, and 4 bases stayed unmatched. Germline values: CDR1 SEHNR, CDR2 FQNEAQ (reference sequence). CDR3 sequence reads: CASTGDYSTDTQYF. As DNA, the CDR3 is TGTGCCAGCACCGGGGACTATAGCACAGATACGCAGTATTTT. The full variable domain, rest sourced from reference TRBV7-9 and TRBJ2-3, is DTGVSQNPRHKITKRGQNVTFRCDPISEHNRLYWYRQTLGQGPEFLTYFQNEAQLEKSRLLSDRFSAERPKGSFSTLEIQRTEQGDSAMYLCASTGDYSTDTQYFGPGTRLTVL.

V and J are TRBV5-5 and TRBJ2-5; 10 bases line up with TRBD2. CDR1 and CDR2 from the germline V gene are SGHKS and YYEKEE (reference sequence). The CDR3 spans 14 residues. V trimming: 7 bases; J trimming: 4 bases; junction bases outside the gene matches: 7. CDR3 region: CASGSGGAGETQYF. The CDR3 DNA sequence: TGTGCCAGCGGCAGCGGGGGGGCAGGAGAGACCCAGTACTTC.

The chain combines TRBV5-5 with TRBJ1-1, with 7 positions matching TRBD1. Losses at the gene ends were 0 bases for V and 6 bases for J; bases not matched to a gene: 2. The CDR3 totals 13 residues. Germline V gene lookup returns CDR1 SGHKS and CDR2 YYEKEE (reference sequence). CDR3 region: CASSLVTGSEAFF. The DNA of the CDR3 is TGTGCCAGCAGCTTGGTGACAGGGTCTGAAGCTTTCTTT.

The rearrangement joins TRBV30 to TRBJ2-3; 8 bases fit TRBD2. Germline trimming cut 0 bases from V and 2 bases from J; bases unmatched to any gene: 4. CDR1 is GTSNPN and CDR2 is SVGIG in the germline V gene (reference sequence). The CDR3 covers 15 residues. This chain's CDR3 is CAWSVSSGFTDTQYF. The DNA of the CDR3 is TGTGCCTGGAGTGTATCTAGCGGGTTCACAGATACGCAGTATTTT.

The chain has TRBV5-1 and TRBJ2-5; 8 bases line up with TRBD1. V gave up 4 bases and J gave up 3 bases; unmatched junction bases: 5. This CDR3 comprises 14 residues. The germline V gene has CDR1 SGHRS and CDR2 YFSETQ. CDR3 in amino acids: CASSTGQVKETQYF. The CDR3 nucleotides are TGCGCCAGCAGCACGGGACAGGTGAAAGAGACCCAGTACTTC.

V usage is TRBV30 and J usage is TRBJ1-1; D is unresolved. The CDR3 has 12 residues. Trimming cost V 2 bases and J 5 bases, with 9 bases left between them. Germline V gene sequence: CDR1 GTSNPN, CDR2 SVGIG (reference sequence). The CDR3 sequence is CAWSRSGTEAFF. CDR3 DNA: TGTGCCTGGAGTAGATCCGGGACTGAAGCTTTCTTT.

The rearrangement uses TRBV6-6 and TRBJ2-7; the D is unclear. The V gene's germline CDR1 is MNHNY and CDR2 SVGAGI (reference sequence). This CDR3 is built from 13 residues. V was cut by 2 bases and J by 3 bases, with 8 bases left in between. CDR3 sequence reads: CASSYEVGYEQYV. CDR3 sequence (DNA): TGTGCCAGCAGTTACGAGGTGGGCTACGAGCAGTACGTC.

The rearrangement links TRBV19 to TRBJ2-2; possible D gene TRBD2, 6 bases. Germline CDR1 LNHDA, CDR2 SQIVND (reference sequence). V lost 3 bases and J 2 bases, leaving 7 bases between the germline ends. The CDR3 runs 14 residues. The CDR3 region has the DNA TGTGCCAGTAGTATCGGACTAAACACCGGGGAGCTGTTTTTT. Translated, it gives CASSIGLNTGELFF.

The chain links TRBV5-4 to TRBJ1-6; 8 bases fit TRBD1. V dropped 4 bases and J dropped 6; count of bases not matched to a gene: 12. The CDR3 covers 17 residues. Per germline, CDR1 SGHNT and CDR2 YYREEE (reference sequence). The CDR3 DNA follows: TGTGCCAGCAGCCCACAAACGACAGGGGTTGGTAATTCACCCCTCCACTTT. Protein product: CASSPQTTGVGNSPLHF.

The count of this clone is one. The chain recombines TRBV9 with TRBJ1-2, with a possible D match to TRBD1 (5 bases). Trimming stripped 0 bases from V and 5 bases from J, with 11 bases between. CDR1 is SGDLS, CDR2 YYNGEE, per germline. The CDR3 loop spans 14 amino acids. CDR3 loop: CASSVVGVGYGYTF. The CDR3 nucleotides read TGTGCCAGCAGCGTAGTAGGGGTTGGATATGGCTACACCTTC.

The CDR3, as DNA: TGTGCCTGGACAGGTTTGGGGGCGATTAATAACTATGGCTACACCTTC. It encodes CAWTGLGAINNYGYTF. The chain combines TRBV30 with TRBJ1-2; D perhaps matches TRBD1 (6 bases). CDR1 is GTSNPN and CDR2 is SVGIG in the germline V gene (reference sequence). Trimming took off 4 bases at V and 1 base at J, with 19 bases between the two ends. The CDR3 extends over 16 amino acids.

The chain carries TRBV6-4 and TRBJ2-2; a weak D match, TRBD2 (6 bases). V was clipped by 0 bases and J by 5 bases, with 13 bases between them. Germline assignment: CDR1 MRHNA and CDR2 SNTAGT. CDR3 length: 16 residues. CDR3 DNA: TGTGCCAGCAGTGACTCGAGTCTAGCGCTTACCGGGGAGCTGTTTTTT. Protein sequence: CASSDSSLALTGELFF.

The J gene is TRBJ2-5, the V gene TRBV3-1 (or the pseudogene TRBV3-2); D is perhaps TRBD1 (5 bases). This CDR3 contains 17 residues. V lost 1 base and J lost 2, with 17 bases in between. The germline CDR1 and CDR2 sequences are LGHDT and YNNKEL (reference sequence). The CDR3 DNA sequence: TGTGCCAGCAGCCAAGGGCAGGGTCTCGGCCGACAAGAGACCCAGTACTTC. This codes for CASSQGQGLGRQETQYF.

The genes are TRBV6-5 and TRBJ1-1; 8 bases fit TRBD1. After removal of 6 bases from V and 11 bases from J, the junction contained 11 bases not matched to a gene. This CDR3 is 13 amino acids long. Germline CDR1 is MNHEY and CDR2 is SVGAGI. The DNA for the CDR3 is TGTGCCAGCAGCCCGACCCAGGGGGCGAATGCTTTCTTT. Translation: CASSPTQGANAFF.

V is TRBV5-1 and J is TRBJ2-3, with 11 bases that match TRBD2. This CDR3 has 14 residues. Germline CDR1 reads SGHRS; CDR2 reads YFSETQ. Trimming removed 3 bases from V and 4 bases from J; junction bases left unmatched: 1. Written as DNA, the CDR3 is TGCGCCAGCAGCTCACTAGCGGGGGCAGATACGCAGTATTTT. Amino acid sequence: CASSSLAGADTQYF.

The rearrangement links TRBV27 to TRBJ2-3; maybe TRBD2 (7 bases). Trimming removed 2 bases at V and 2 bases at J, with 14 bases between. The CDR3 totals 16 residues. In germline, CDR1 is MNHEY, CDR2 SMNVEV (reference sequence). Here the CDR3 reads CASSLAGRGNTDTQYF. DNA of the CDR3: TGTGCCAGCAGTTTAGCGGGGAGGGGGAACACAGATACGCAGTATTTT.